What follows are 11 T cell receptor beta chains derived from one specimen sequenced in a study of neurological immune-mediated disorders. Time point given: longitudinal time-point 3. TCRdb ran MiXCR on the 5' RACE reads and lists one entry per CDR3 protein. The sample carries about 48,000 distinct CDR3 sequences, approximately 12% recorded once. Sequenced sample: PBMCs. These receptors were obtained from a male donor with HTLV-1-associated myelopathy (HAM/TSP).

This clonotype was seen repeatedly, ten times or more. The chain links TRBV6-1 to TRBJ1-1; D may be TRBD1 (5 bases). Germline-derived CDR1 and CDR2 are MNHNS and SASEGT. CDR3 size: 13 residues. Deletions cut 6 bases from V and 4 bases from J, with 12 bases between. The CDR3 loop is CASRTLGGTEAFF. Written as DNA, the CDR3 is TGTGCCAGCAGGACCCTCGGGGGCACTGAAGCTTTCTTT.

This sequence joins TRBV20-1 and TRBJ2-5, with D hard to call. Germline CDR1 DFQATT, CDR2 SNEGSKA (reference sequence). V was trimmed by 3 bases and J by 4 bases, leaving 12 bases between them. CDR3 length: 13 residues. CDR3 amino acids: CSASVAVGETQYF. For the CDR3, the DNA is TGCAGTGCTAGTGTGGCAGTTGGAGAGACCCAGTACTTC.

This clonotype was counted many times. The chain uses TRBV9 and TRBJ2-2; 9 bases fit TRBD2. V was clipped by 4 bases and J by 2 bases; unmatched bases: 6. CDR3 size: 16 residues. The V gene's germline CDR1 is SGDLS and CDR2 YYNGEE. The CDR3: CASSSGLAYNTGELFF. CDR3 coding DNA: TGTGCCAGCAGCTCCGGACTAGCGTACAACACCGGGGAGCTGTTTTTT.

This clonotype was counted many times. CDR3 sequence (DNA): TGCGCCAGCAGTAAGAACCCGGGACAGGGCCGGAACACCATATATTTT. Its protein product is CASSKNPGQGRNTIYF. The chain combines TRBV4-3 with TRBJ1-3; 9 bases map to TRBD1. CDR1 and CDR2 (germline): LGHNA, YSLEER. V lost 6 bases, J lost 7 bases, and 13 bases stayed unmatched. This CDR3 is 16 amino acids long.

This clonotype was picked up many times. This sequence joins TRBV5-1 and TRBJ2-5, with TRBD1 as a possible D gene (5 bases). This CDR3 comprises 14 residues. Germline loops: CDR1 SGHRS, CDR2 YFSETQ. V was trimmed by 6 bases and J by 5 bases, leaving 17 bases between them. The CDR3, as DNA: TGCGCCAGCAAGGCTATGGACACACGGGAGACCCAGTACTTC. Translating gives CASKAMDTRETQYF.

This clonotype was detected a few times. CDR3 coding DNA: TGTGCCAGCAGCCGAGTGATGGGGGGCAGCTCCTACGAGCAGTACTTC. Its translation: CASSRVMGGSSYEQYF. This chain joins TRBV14 and TRBJ2-7; D may be TRBD1 or TRBD2 (6 bases each). CDR3 size: 16 residues. In germline, CDR1 is SGHDN, CDR2 FVKESK. Trimming stripped 4 bases from V and 0 bases from J, with 16 bases between.

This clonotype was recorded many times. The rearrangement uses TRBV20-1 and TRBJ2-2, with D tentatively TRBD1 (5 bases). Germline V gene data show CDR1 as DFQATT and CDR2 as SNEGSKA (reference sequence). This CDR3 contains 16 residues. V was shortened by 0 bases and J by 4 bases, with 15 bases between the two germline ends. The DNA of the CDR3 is TGCAGTGCTAGAGATCCCAGGGTTGGAGTCACCGGGGAGCTGTTTTTT. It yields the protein CSARDPRVGVTGELFF.

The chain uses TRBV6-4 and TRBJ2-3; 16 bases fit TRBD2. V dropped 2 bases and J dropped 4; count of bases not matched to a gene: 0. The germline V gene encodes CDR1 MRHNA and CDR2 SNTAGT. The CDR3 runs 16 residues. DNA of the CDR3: TGTGCCAGCAGTGACGGGACTAGCGGGGGGGCAGATACGCAGTATTTT. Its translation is CASSDGTSGGADTQYF.

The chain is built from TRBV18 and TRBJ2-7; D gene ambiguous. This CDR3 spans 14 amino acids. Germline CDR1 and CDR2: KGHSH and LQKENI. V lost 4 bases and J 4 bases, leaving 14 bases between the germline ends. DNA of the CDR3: TGTGCCAGCTCACTCGACCGTATAAGATACGAGCAGTACTTC. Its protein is CASSLDRIRYEQYF.

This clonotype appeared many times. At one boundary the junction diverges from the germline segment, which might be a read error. CDR3 sequence reads: CANSQGRLRDRVNEQFF. The CDR3 region has the DNA TGCGCCAACAGCCAAGGGCGCCTCCGGGACAGGGTTAATGAGCAGTTCTTC. The rearrangement joins TRBV4-1 to TRBJ2-1, with TRBD1 matching over 9 bases. Germline loops: CDR1 MGHRA, CDR2 YSYEKL. The CDR3 has 17 residues.

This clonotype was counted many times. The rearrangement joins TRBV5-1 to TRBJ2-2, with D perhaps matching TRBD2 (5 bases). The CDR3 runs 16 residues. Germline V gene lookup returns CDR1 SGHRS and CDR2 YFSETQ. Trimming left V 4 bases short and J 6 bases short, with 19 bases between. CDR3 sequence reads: CASSIGVRPSAGELFF. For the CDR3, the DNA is TGCGCCAGCAGCATCGGGGTGCGGCCTTCCGCCGGGGAGCTGTTTTTT.